The 15 T cell receptor beta chains given below trace back to one sample, sequenced in a study of CD8 T cells in ankylosing spondylitis. These receptors' targets are unknown. Study results and caveats: It appeared that ankylosing spondylitis blood was characterized by a TCR beta motif of seven or eight highly homologous variants.

TCRdb re-called the 5' RACE reads with MiXCR, one entry per CDR3 protein. The data show hundreds of thousands of distinct CDR3 sequences, 15% to 20% seen once. The material sequenced was blood, either unsorted or a sorted T cell fraction (not recorded which). These receptors originate from a male donor with ankylosing spondylitis.

This clonotype was observed once. The chain's CDR3 is CASSGNRDGNYGYTF. The CDR3 DNA is TGTGCCAGCAGTGGTAACCGGGACGGGAACTATGGCTACACCTTC. This chain joins TRBV6-1 and TRBJ1-2; TRBD1 might be the D (5 bases). CDR3 length: 15 residues. V lost 4 bases and J 2 bases, leaving 14 bases between the germline ends. The germline V gene encodes CDR1 MNHNS and CDR2 SASEGT.

The chain carries TRBV19 and TRBJ2-1; the match to TRBD1 covers 9 bases. The ends lost 3 bases at V and 13 bases at J; junction bases unmatched: 7. CDR3 length: 13 amino acids. Germline V lookup: CDR1 LNHDA, CDR2 SQIVND (reference sequence). CDR3: CASSMGQGMDQFF. The CDR3, as DNA: TGTGCCAGTAGTATGGGACAGGGAATGGATCAGTTCTTC.

The CDR3 loop reads CASSIPSGSTDTQYF. The CDR3 DNA reads as TGTGCCAGCAGCATCCCTAGCGGTAGCACAGATACGCAGTATTTT. The chain uses TRBV7-9 and TRBJ2-3; TRBD2 aligns across 7 bases. Germline assignment: CDR1 SEHNR and CDR2 FQNEAQ (reference sequence). The V gene end was trimmed by 5 bases and the J gene end by 0 bases; junction bases not matched to a gene: 5. The CDR3 covers 15 residues. Drawing the rest from reference TRBV7-9 and TRBJ2-3, the complete variable domain is DTGVSQNPRHKITKRGQNVTFRCDPISEHNRLYWYRQTLGQGPEFLTYFQNEAQLEKSRLLSDRFSAERPKGSFSTLEIQRTEQGDSAMYLCASSIPSGSTDTQYFGPGTRLTVL.

This clonotype was seen repeatedly, ten times or more. CDR3 protein: CASSEGQGFDEQYF. The CDR3 bases are TGTGCCAGCAGTGAGGGACAGGGGTTCGACGAGCAGTACTTC. The rearrangement links TRBV6-1 to TRBJ2-7; TRBD1 matches 10 bases. Losses at the gene ends were 3 bases for V and 5 bases for J; bases not matched to a gene: 4. Germline V lookup: CDR1 MNHNS, CDR2 SASEGT. The CDR3 extends over 14 amino acids.

The J gene is TRBJ1-1, the V gene TRBV7-9, with D hard to call. CDR1 is SEHNR and CDR2 is FQNEAQ in the germline V gene (reference sequence). The CDR3 runs to 13 residues. The ends were cut back, 1 base at V and 4 bases at J, with 7 bases in the middle. CDR3 amino acids: CASSLDSATEAFF. The CDR3 nucleotides are TGTGCCAGCAGCTTAGACTCGGCCACTGAAGCTTTCTTT.

This clonotype was counted a few times. The chain combines TRBV3-1 with TRBJ2-7; D possibly corresponds to TRBD1 (5 bases). Germline V gene sequence: CDR1 LGHDT, CDR2 YNNKEL (reference sequence). Deletions cut 1 base from V and 1 base from J, with 5 bases between. The CDR3 totals 13 residues. This CDR3 is CASSQAGSYEQYF. The CDR3 DNA is TGTGCCAGCAGCCAAGCAGGGTCCTACGAGCAGTACTTC.

J is TRBJ1-2 and V is TRBV20-1, with D perhaps matching TRBD1 (5 bases). The CDR3 runs to 18 residues. Trimming took 0 bases from V and 2 from J, leaving 22 bases between them. The germline V gene encodes CDR1 DFQATT and CDR2 SNEGSKA (reference sequence). The CDR3 is CSARDTGSGDSSNYGYTF. CDR3 bases: TGCAGTGCTAGAGATACGGGATCCGGCGACAGTTCCAACTATGGCTACACCTTC.

A few counts support this clonotype. V usage is TRBV29-1 and J usage is TRBJ1-3; the D is unclear. The germline V and J ends were trimmed by 5 bases and 1 base, with 6 bases remaining between them. Germline CDR1 and CDR2: SQVTM and ANQGSEA. The CDR3 length is 12 residues. The CDR3 spells CSVSESGNTIYF. The CDR3 DNA reads as TGCAGCGTTTCCGAGTCTGGAAACACCATATATTTT.

This clonotype was recorded many times. This chain connects TRBV5-1 to TRBJ1-2; D gene ambiguous. Germline-derived CDR1 and CDR2 are SGHRS and YFSETQ. The CDR3 spans 14 residues. The germline V and J ends were trimmed by 4 bases and 4 bases, with 14 bases remaining between them. Here the CDR3 reads CASSDEAGFYGYTF. The CDR3 DNA reads as TGCGCCAGCAGCGACGAGGCGGGGTTCTATGGCTACACCTTC. The complete variable domain, with remaining parts taken from reference TRBV5-1 and TRBJ1-2, reads KAGVTQTPRYLIKTRGQQVTLSCSPISGHRSVSWYQQTPGQGLQFLFEYFSETQRNKGNFPGRFSGRQFSNSRSEMNVSTLELGDSALYLCASSDEAGFYGYTFGSGTRLTVV.

The rearrangement uses TRBV24-1 and TRBJ2-3; no firm D call. The ends were cut back, 3 bases at V and 2 bases at J, with 11 bases in the middle. Germline V CDR1 and CDR2: KGHDR, SFDVKD. CDR3 length: 15 residues. DNA of the CDR3: TGTGCCACCAGTGATGTGGACGGAGCCACAGATACGCAGTATTTT. It specifies CATSDVDGATDTQYF.

The chain carries TRBV15 and TRBJ2-7, with 7 bases matching TRBD2. From germline, CDR1 is LNHNV and CDR2 YYDKDF (reference sequence). V shed 2 bases and J 3 bases; nucleotides not matched to a gene: 10. The CDR3 contains 16 residues. CDR3 sequence: CATSRPGLEGLYEQYF. In DNA form, the CDR3 reads TGTGCCACCAGCAGACCCGGACTAGAAGGACTCTACGAGCAGTACTTC. The complete variable domain, with remaining parts taken from reference TRBV15 and TRBJ2-7, reads DAMVIQNPRYQVTQFGKPVTLSCSQTLNHNVMYWYQQKSSQAPKLLFHYYDKDFNNEADTPDNFQSRRPNTSFCFLDIRSPGLGDTAMYLCATSRPGLEGLYEQYFGPGTRLTVT.

This clonotype is termed medium-sized. V and J are TRBV7-8 and TRBJ2-5, with TRBD2 as a possible D gene (5 bases). CDR3 length equals 15 residues. Deletions cut 2 bases from V and 2 bases from J, with 12 bases between. The germline V gene encodes CDR1 SGHVS and CDR2 FQNEAQ. CDR3 sequence: CASSLLQREQETQYF. CDR3 sequence (DNA): TGTGCCAGCAGCTTACTTCAGAGGGAACAAGAGACCCAGTACTTC.

The gene calls are TRBV3-1 and TRBJ2-2; D is unresolved. Trimming removed 4 bases at V and 4 bases at J, with 13 bases between. The CDR3 contains 15 residues. Germline V gene data show CDR1 as LGHDT and CDR2 as YNNKEL (reference sequence). The CDR3 DNA sequence: TGTGCCAGCAGCCCGCTGATGGTCGGCACCGGGGAGCTGTTTTTT. Residues: CASSPLMVGTGELFF.

This clonotype has at least ten counts. The chain has TRBV29-1 and TRBJ2-6; 9 bases map to TRBD1. Germline V CDR1 and CDR2: SQVTM, ANQGSEA. This CDR3 contains 16 residues. With V trimmed by 6 bases and J by 3 bases, 9 bases remained unmatched. CDR3 sequence reads: CSVEMTGGIGANVLTF. The CDR3 coding sequence is TGCAGCGTCGAAATGACAGGGGGGATTGGGGCCAACGTCCTGACTTTC.

This chain links TRBV3-1 with TRBJ2-7; no firm D call. CDR3 length: 15 amino acids. The germline V and J ends were trimmed by 2 bases and 2 bases, with 13 bases remaining between them. Germline assignment: CDR1 LGHDT and CDR2 YNNKEL (reference sequence). The CDR3 nucleotides are TGTGCCAGCAGCCAATTGGCGACTCTCACCTACGAGCAGTACTTC. Translated: CASSQLATLTYEQYF.